The present T cell receptor beta chain was sequenced within a study of blood T cells in healthy people across ages. The authors ran a second PCR of about 6 to 12 cycles using a sample-barcoded 5' primer and a J-beta primer mix. One entry per CDR3 protein results from TCRdb running MiXCR on the 5' RACE reads. The sample includes around 1,000,000 distinct CDR3 sequences, 20% to 25% of them seen just once. These data also formed part of another study, on T cells of mothers and their children. That paper notes: For related and unrelated pairs alike, thymic selection shapes TCR recombination output similarly.

The receptor's source is a girl aged 2-10 years in good health. The sequencing input was blood.

Here the CDR3 DNA reads TGCGCCAGCAGCCAACAGGGGGCCGGGAACACTGAAGCTTTCTTT. Its translation is CASSQQGAGNTEAFF. The chain employs TRBV5-1 and TRBJ1-1, with 9 bases aligning to TRBD1. With 4 bases clipped from V and 1 base from J, the junction kept 5 bases outside the gene matches. The CDR3 is 15 residues long. Germline CDR1 SGHRS, CDR2 YFSETQ.